Given below is one TCR beta chain in context. What it binds is not known. One base away lies a much larger clone, so this may be a sequencing read error. Lacking the conserved final phenylalanine or tryptophan, this CDR3 likely reflects a read error. The sample comes from a study of T cell repertoires in cytomegalovirus infection. Study overall: Recently identified HLA-C-restricted CMV epitopes were used, and well-studied HLA-B-restricted CMV epitopes were used as well.

Study-wide findings and caveats: Totalled public TCR beta family frequency picked out people who carried CMV plus the relevant HLA. Ex vivo responses were dominated by HLA-C-restricted CMV-specific TCR beta clonotypes.

This CDR3 region has 12 residues. The V gene lost 1 base and the J gene lost 8 bases, with 3 bases spanning the gap. CDR1 MGHRA and CDR2 YSYEKL come from the germline V gene. MiXCR, applied by TCRdb to the reads, yields one record per CDR3 protein. The repertoire has some 940,000 distinct CDR3 sequences, approximately 31% of them found once; the top ten carry around an eighth. The clonotype comes from a human donor in good health (CMV status not recorded). Some clones in this sample may be carry-over from other donors' samples. The source was cultured CD8+ T cells from PBMCs, collected from culture after CMV antigen stimulation. The chain employs TRBV4-1 and TRBJ1-6; D unresolved. This chain's CDR3 is CASSQGDSPLHS. The CDR3 nucleotides read TGCGCCAGCAGCCAAGGAGATTCACCCCTCCACTCT.